Listed below are T cell receptor beta chains from one sample, sequenced in a study of T cell responses to AZD1222 COVID-19 vaccine. The method was immunoSEQ multiplex PCR; TCRdb's version includes in-frame clones alone and lacks a portion of them. The repertoire has 120,000 or so clones, around 91% of them found once; the top ten carry about 4.5%. The sample was peripheral blood, taken on day 0 of MenACWY control vaccination. All receptors derive from an adult in good health. Each CDR3 is given with its conserved first and last residue. The D gene is left open where the match is weak. Only some rows state a clone size, as once, few, many or a class for expanded clones.

v_call: TRBV7-2; d_call: NA; clone_size: NA; j_call: TRBJ1-3; cdr3_nt: TGTGCCAGCAGCCCCATGGGGTCCTCTGGAAACACCATATATTTT; cdr3_aa: CASSPMGSSGNTIYF
v_call: TRBV9; d_call: TRBD1; clone_size: NA; j_call: TRBJ2-1; cdr3_nt: TGTGCCAGCAGCGTAGCGCGACAGGGATACAATGAGCAGTTCTTC; cdr3_aa: CASSVARQGYNEQFF
v_call: TRBV5-1; d_call: TRBD1; clone_size: NA; j_call: TRBJ2-7; cdr3_nt: TGCGCCAGCTCCGGGACAGGGCAAGACGAGCAGTACTTC; cdr3_aa: CASSGTGQDEQYF
v_call: TRBV28; d_call: NA; clone_size: NA; j_call: TRBJ1-6; cdr3_nt: TGTGCCAGTCAGGGAAGCTCCTATAATTCACCCCTCCACTTT; cdr3_aa: CASQGSSYNSPLHF
v_call: TRBV7-2; d_call: TRBD1; clone_size: NA; j_call: TRBJ2-5; cdr3_nt: TGTGCCAGCAGCGAGTTGGGCAGGGGGCAAGAGACCCAGTACTTC; cdr3_aa: CASSELGRGQETQYF
v_call: TRBV12-3/TRBV12-4; d_call: TRBD1; clone_size: few; j_call: TRBJ2-1; cdr3_nt: TGTGCCAGCAGCGCACAGGGGAATGAGCAGTTCTTC; cdr3_aa: CASSAQGNEQFF
v_call: TRBV5-3; d_call: TRBD2; clone_size: NA; j_call: TRBJ2-1; cdr3_nt: TGTGCCAGAAGCCCGACTAGCGGGGACAATGAGCAGTTCTTC; cdr3_aa: CARSPTSGDNEQFF
v_call: TRBV28; d_call: NA; clone_size: NA; j_call: TRBJ2-5; cdr3_nt: TGTGCCAGCAGTTTTGATAGGAGGAGTGAGACCCAGTACTTC; cdr3_aa: CASSFDRRSETQYF
v_call: TRBV18; d_call: TRBD1; clone_size: NA; j_call: TRBJ2-2; cdr3_nt: TGTGCCAGCTCACCCCGACAGGGCGTTGTTAGGACCGCCGGGGAGCTGTTTTTT; cdr3_aa: CASSPRQGVVRTAGELFF
v_call: TRBV4-2; d_call: NA; clone_size: NA; j_call: TRBJ2-3; cdr3_nt: TGTGCCAGCAGCCAAGAAGAGGCTAGTCCAGATACGCAGTATTTT; cdr3_aa: CASSQEEASPDTQYF
v_call: TRBV27; d_call: NA; clone_size: NA; j_call: TRBJ2-7; cdr3_nt: TGTGCCAGCGGGACTCTCACCCCCTACGAGCAGTACTTC; cdr3_aa: CASGTLTPYEQYF
v_call: TRBV2; d_call: TRBD1; clone_size: NA; j_call: TRBJ1-5; cdr3_nt: TGTGCCAGCAGCGCGTTAGCAACAGGGGTTTTTGGCAATCAGCCCCAGCATTTT; cdr3_aa: CASSALATGVFGNQPQHF
v_call: TRBV13; d_call: NA; clone_size: NA; j_call: TRBJ2-2; cdr3_nt: TGTGCCAGCAGCTTAATTTCGAGGGACACCGGGGAGCTGTTTTTT; cdr3_aa: CASSLISRDTGELFF
v_call: TRBV4-2; d_call: TRBD1; clone_size: NA; j_call: TRBJ1-2; cdr3_nt: TGTGCCAGCAGCCAACCGGGACAGGACTATGGCTACACCTTC; cdr3_aa: CASSQPGQDYGYTF
v_call: TRBV30; d_call: TRBD1; clone_size: NA; j_call: TRBJ2-7; cdr3_nt: TGTGCCTGGAGTGAGGACAGGGCCTACGAGCAGTACTTC; cdr3_aa: CAWSEDRAYEQYF
v_call: TRBV19; d_call: NA; clone_size: few; j_call: TRBJ1-2; cdr3_nt: TGTGCCAGTAGTTTAAGACAGGAAGGGAATGGCTACACCTTC; cdr3_aa: CASSLRQEGNGYTF
v_call: TRBV6-5; d_call: NA; clone_size: NA; j_call: TRBJ1-1; cdr3_nt: TGTGCCAGCAGTTACTCGACCCAGGGGCACACTGAAGCTTTCTTT; cdr3_aa: CASSYSTQGHTEAFF
v_call: TRBV2; d_call: NA; clone_size: NA; j_call: TRBJ2-1; cdr3_nt: TGTGCCAGCAGTGAACGCGGGACAGGGTGGGTAGCGGGAAGGAATGAGCAGTTCTTC; cdr3_aa: CASSERGTGWVAGRNEQFF
v_call: TRBV28; d_call: TRBD1; clone_size: NA; j_call: TRBJ2-7; cdr3_nt: TGTGCCAGCAGGCCCTCCGGGACAGGGCTTTACGAGCAGTACTTC; cdr3_aa: CASRPSGTGLYEQYF
v_call: TRBV13; d_call: NA; clone_size: NA; j_call: TRBJ2-2; cdr3_nt: TGTGCCAGCAGCTTAGTTGTGCCCACCGGGGAGCTGTTTTTT; cdr3_aa: CASSLVVPTGELFF
v_call: TRBV4-1; d_call: TRBD1; clone_size: NA; j_call: TRBJ2-5; cdr3_nt: TGCGCCAGCAGCCCTGGGACAGGGTGGTTGGAGACCCAGTACTTC; cdr3_aa: CASSPGTGWLETQYF
v_call: TRBV10-1; d_call: TRBD1; clone_size: NA; j_call: TRBJ2-2; cdr3_nt: TGCGCCAGCAGAGCCGGGACAGGGGCCGGGGAGCTGTTTTTT; cdr3_aa: CASRAGTGAGELFF
v_call: TRBV5-1; d_call: TRBD2; clone_size: NA; j_call: TRBJ2-3; cdr3_nt: TGCGCCAGTAAATGGGCACTAGCGGGAGGAAAGGATACGCAGTATTTT; cdr3_aa: CASKWALAGGKDTQYF
v_call: TRBV12-3/TRBV12-4; d_call: NA; clone_size: NA; j_call: TRBJ2-1; cdr3_nt: TGTGCCAGCAAAGCAGGCTCCTACAATGAGCAGTTCTTC; cdr3_aa: CASKAGSYNEQFF
v_call: TRBV28; d_call: TRBD1; clone_size: NA; j_call: TRBJ2-7; cdr3_nt: TGTGCCAGCATGGTAGGCAGGGGGCATCGGCTTGTTACCTTC; cdr3_aa: CASMVGRGHRLVTF
v_call: TRBV6-5; d_call: NA; clone_size: NA; j_call: TRBJ1-4; cdr3_nt: TGTGCCAGCATGGTCTTTGCCTCATCCGAAAAACTGTTTTTT; cdr3_aa: CASMVFASSEKLFF
v_call: TRBV12-3/TRBV12-4; d_call: NA; clone_size: NA; j_call: TRBJ2-7; cdr3_nt: TGTGCCAGCAGTCCGAGCTCCTACGAGCAGTACTTC; cdr3_aa: CASSPSSYEQYF
v_call: TRBV28; d_call: NA; clone_size: NA; j_call: TRBJ1-6; cdr3_nt: TGTGCCAGCGGGGTGGGGGCCCCGGAAGGTAATTCACCCCTCCACTTT; cdr3_aa: CASGVGAPEGNSPLHF
v_call: TRBV7-7; d_call: TRBD2; clone_size: NA; j_call: TRBJ2-5; cdr3_nt: TGTGCCAGCAGCCACGGGACTAGCGGGAGACAGACCCAGTACTTC; cdr3_aa: CASSHGTSGRQTQYF
v_call: TRBV7-8; d_call: TRBD1; clone_size: NA; j_call: TRBJ1-2; cdr3_nt: TGTGCCAGCAGCTTCACCACTACAGGGGGTGCCTATGGCTACACCTTC; cdr3_aa: CASSFTTTGGAYGYTF
v_call: TRBV4-1; d_call: TRBD1; clone_size: NA; j_call: TRBJ1-6; cdr3_nt: TGCGCCAGCAGCCAAGGGGGACAGGTCTTTTCACCCCTCCACTTT; cdr3_aa: CASSQGGQVFSPLHF
v_call: TRBV3-1/TRBV3-2; d_call: TRBD2; clone_size: NA; j_call: TRBJ2-5; cdr3_nt: TGTGCCAGCAGCCATCCGACTAGCGGGAGGAAGGAGACCCAGTACTTC; cdr3_aa: CASSHPTSGRKETQYF
v_call: TRBV24-1; d_call: TRBD2; clone_size: NA; j_call: TRBJ2-1; cdr3_nt: TGTGCCACCAGGGGAGCGGGGGGCGAAAACTACAATGAGCAGTTCTTC; cdr3_aa: CATRGAGGENYNEQFF
v_call: TRBV4-2; d_call: TRBD1; clone_size: NA; j_call: TRBJ1-5; cdr3_nt: TGTGCCAGCAGCCAAGATGGGACAGGGGGCTATCAGCCCCAGCATTTT; cdr3_aa: CASSQDGTGGYQPQHF
v_call: TRBV28; d_call: NA; clone_size: NA; j_call: TRBJ1-1; cdr3_nt: TGTGCCAGCAGTTTACAGGGTAGGTTTCGGAACACTGAAGCTTTCTTT; cdr3_aa: CASSLQGRFRNTEAFF
v_call: TRBV5-6; d_call: TRBD2; clone_size: NA; j_call: TRBJ2-7; cdr3_nt: TGTGCCAGCAGCTTATTCGGAAGGACCCGGGGGGACTACGAGCAGTACTTC; cdr3_aa: CASSLFGRTRGDYEQYF
v_call: TRBV10-3; d_call: NA; clone_size: NA; j_call: TRBJ2-7; cdr3_nt: TGTGCCATCAGTGAGTCGATCGGAGCCCAGTACTTC; cdr3_aa: CAISESIGAQYF
v_call: TRBV14; d_call: NA; clone_size: NA; j_call: TRBJ2-7; cdr3_nt: TGTGCCAGCAGCCAAACCCGAAGCGGCGAGTACTTC; cdr3_aa: CASSQTRSGEYF
v_call: TRBV28; d_call: TRBD2; clone_size: NA; j_call: TRBJ2-7; cdr3_nt: TGTGCCAGCATGCGACTAGCGGGAGGGCTTCGCTACGAGCAGTACTTC; cdr3_aa: CASMRLAGGLRYEQYF
v_call: TRBV6-2/TRBV6-3; d_call: TRBD1; clone_size: NA; j_call: TRBJ2-1; cdr3_nt: TGTGCCAGCAGTTACCCCACAGGGGGGTACAATGAGCAGTTCTTC; cdr3_aa: CASSYPTGGYNEQFF
v_call: TRBV9; d_call: NA; clone_size: NA; j_call: TRBJ1-6; cdr3_nt: TGTGCCAGCAGCGCCCGGGACTCCCACAATTCACCCCTCCACTTT; cdr3_aa: CASSARDSHNSPLHF
v_call: TRBV7-2; d_call: TRBD2; clone_size: NA; j_call: TRBJ2-5; cdr3_nt: TGTGCCAGCAGCCCTGCCGCGCGGGGGGCAAAAGAGACCCAGTACTTC; cdr3_aa: CASSPAARGAKETQYF
v_call: TRBV2; d_call: NA; clone_size: NA; j_call: TRBJ2-2; cdr3_nt: TGTGCCAGCAGGGTTACCGGCACCGGGGAGCTGTTTTTT; cdr3_aa: CASRVTGTGELFF
v_call: TRBV5-1; d_call: TRBD1; clone_size: NA; j_call: TRBJ1-6; cdr3_nt: TGCGCCAGCAGCACCAACAGGGGCCCTAATTCACCCCTCCACTTT; cdr3_aa: CASSTNRGPNSPLHF
v_call: TRBV19; d_call: NA; clone_size: NA; j_call: TRBJ1-2; cdr3_nt: TGTGCCAGTAGTTCGAGGGCCGGTGGCTACACCTTC; cdr3_aa: CASSSRAGGYTF
v_call: TRBV19; d_call: TRBD2; clone_size: NA; j_call: TRBJ2-7; cdr3_nt: TGTGCCAGTAGTACAGGGACTAGCGGGAGTTACGAGCAGTACTTC; cdr3_aa: CASSTGTSGSYEQYF
v_call: TRBV6-5; d_call: TRBD2; clone_size: NA; j_call: TRBJ2-3; cdr3_nt: TGTGCCAGCAGTTACTCGACAGCGGGGGGGTCAGATACGCAGTATTTT; cdr3_aa: CASSYSTAGGSDTQYF
v_call: TRBV28; d_call: NA; clone_size: NA; j_call: TRBJ1-1; cdr3_nt: TGTGCCAGCAGTGCCCTAGCTGCTTCCGGCACTGAAGCTTTCTTT; cdr3_aa: CASSALAASGTEAFF
v_call: TRBV18; d_call: NA; clone_size: NA; j_call: TRBJ1-4; cdr3_nt: TGTGCCAGCTCAGGGGGAGAGGAAAAACTGTTTTTT; cdr3_aa: CASSGGEEKLFF